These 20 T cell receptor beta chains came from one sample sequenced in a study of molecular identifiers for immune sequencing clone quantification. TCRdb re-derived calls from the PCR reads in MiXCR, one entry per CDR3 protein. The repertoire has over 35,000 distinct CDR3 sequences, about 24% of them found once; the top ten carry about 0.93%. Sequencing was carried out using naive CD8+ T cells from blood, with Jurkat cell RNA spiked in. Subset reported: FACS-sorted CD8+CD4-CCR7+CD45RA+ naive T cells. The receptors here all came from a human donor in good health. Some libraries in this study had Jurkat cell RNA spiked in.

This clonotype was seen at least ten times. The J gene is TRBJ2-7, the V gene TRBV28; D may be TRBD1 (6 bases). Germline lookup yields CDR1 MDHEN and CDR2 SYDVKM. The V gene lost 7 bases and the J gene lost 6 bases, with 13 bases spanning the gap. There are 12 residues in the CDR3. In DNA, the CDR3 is TGTGCCAGCATGGGGTCAGGGGCCGAGCAGTACTTC. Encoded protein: CASMGSGAEQYF.

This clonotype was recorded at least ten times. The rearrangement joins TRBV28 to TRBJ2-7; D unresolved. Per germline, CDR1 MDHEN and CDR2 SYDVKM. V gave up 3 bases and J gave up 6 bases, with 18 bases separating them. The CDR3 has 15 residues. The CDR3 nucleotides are TGTGCCAGCAGTTTTCGTGGACCGAGGACCATCGAGCAGTACTTC. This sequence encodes CASSFRGPRTIEQYF.

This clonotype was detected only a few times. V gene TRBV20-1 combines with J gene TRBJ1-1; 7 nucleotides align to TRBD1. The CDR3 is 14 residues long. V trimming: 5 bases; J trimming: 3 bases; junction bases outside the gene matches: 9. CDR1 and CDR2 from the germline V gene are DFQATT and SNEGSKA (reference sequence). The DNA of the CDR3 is TGCAGTGCTGACGACAGGGCCCAGTACACTGAAGCTTTCTTT. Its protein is CSADDRAQYTEAFF.

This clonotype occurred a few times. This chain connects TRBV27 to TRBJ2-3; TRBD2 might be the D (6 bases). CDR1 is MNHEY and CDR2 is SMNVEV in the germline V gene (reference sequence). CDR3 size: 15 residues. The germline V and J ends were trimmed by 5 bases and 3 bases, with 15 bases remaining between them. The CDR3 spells CASSPNWGRTDTQYF. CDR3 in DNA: TGTGCCAGCAGTCCCAATTGGGGGAGGACAGATACGCAGTATTTT.

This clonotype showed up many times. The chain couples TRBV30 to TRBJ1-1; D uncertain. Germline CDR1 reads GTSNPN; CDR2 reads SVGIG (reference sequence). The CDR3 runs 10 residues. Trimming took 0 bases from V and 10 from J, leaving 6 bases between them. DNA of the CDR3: TGTGCCTGGAGTGTACTGGGAGCTTTCTTT. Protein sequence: CAWSVLGAFF.

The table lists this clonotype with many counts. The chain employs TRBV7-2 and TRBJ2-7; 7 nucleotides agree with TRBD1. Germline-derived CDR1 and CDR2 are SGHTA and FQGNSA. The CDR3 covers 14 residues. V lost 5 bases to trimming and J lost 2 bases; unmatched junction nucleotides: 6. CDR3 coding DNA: TGTGCCAGCAGCGCCGACAGGGTCCCCTACGAGCAGTACTTC. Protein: CASSADRVPYEQYF.

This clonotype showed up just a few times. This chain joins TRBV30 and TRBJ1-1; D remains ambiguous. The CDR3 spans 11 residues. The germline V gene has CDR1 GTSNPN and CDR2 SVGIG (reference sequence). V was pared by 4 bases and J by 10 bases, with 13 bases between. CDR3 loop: CAWIGGNVAFF. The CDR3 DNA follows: TGTGCCTGGATTGGTGGTAACGTAGCTTTCTTT. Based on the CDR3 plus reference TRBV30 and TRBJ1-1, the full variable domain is SQTIHQWPATLVQPVGSPLSLECTVEGTSNPNLYWYRQAAGRGLQLLFYSVGIGQISSEVPQNLSASRPQDRQFILSSKKLLLSDSGFYLCAWIGGNVAFFGQGTRLTVV.

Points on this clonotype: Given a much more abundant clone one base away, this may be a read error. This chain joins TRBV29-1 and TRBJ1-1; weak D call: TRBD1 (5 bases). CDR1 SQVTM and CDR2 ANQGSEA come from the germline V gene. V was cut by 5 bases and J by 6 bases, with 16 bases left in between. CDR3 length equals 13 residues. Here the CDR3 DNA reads TGCAGCGTTTGGCTCGCTGGGGACTCTGAAGCTTTCTTT. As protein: CSVWLAGDSEAFF.

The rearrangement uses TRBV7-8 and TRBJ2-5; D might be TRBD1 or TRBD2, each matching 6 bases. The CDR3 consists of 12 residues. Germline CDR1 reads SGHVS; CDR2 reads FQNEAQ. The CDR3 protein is CTISWGAGTQYF. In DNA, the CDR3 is TGTACCATCAGCTGGGGGGCGGGGACCCAGTACTTC.

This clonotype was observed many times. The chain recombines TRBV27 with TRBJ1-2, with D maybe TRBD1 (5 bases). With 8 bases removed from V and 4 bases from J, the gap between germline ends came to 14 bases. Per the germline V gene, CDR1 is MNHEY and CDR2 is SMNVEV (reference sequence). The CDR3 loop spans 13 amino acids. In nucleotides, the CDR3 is TGTGCCAGCTCCCCAGGGATTTCCTATGGCTACACCTTC. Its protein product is CASSPGISYGYTF.

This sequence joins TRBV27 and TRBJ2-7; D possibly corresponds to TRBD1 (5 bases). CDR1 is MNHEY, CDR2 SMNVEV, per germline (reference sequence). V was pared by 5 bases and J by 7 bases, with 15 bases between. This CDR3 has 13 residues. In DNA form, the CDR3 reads TGTGCCAGCAGTCCCGGACACCGGCGGGAGCAGTACTTC. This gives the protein CASSPGHRREQYF.

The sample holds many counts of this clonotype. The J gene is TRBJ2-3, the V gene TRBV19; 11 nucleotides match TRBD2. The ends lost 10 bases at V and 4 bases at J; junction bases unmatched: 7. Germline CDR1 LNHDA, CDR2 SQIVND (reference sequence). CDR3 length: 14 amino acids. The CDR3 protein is CATYSGGAPDTQYF. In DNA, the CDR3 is TGTGCCACCTATAGCGGGGGGGCCCCAGATACGCAGTATTTT.

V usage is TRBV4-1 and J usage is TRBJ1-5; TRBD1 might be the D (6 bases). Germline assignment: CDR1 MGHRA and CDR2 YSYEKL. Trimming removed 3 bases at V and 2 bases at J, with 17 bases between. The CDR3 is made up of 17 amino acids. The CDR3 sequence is CASSQKGTREGNQPQHF. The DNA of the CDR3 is TGCGCCAGCAGCCAGAAAGGGACACGGGAGGGCAATCAGCCCCAGCATTTT.

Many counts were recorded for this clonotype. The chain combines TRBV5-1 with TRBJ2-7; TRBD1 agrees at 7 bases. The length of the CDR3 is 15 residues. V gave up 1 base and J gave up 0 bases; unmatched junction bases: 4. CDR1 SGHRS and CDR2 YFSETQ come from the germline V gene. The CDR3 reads CASSLFPGGSYEQYF. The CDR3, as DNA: TGCGCCAGCAGCTTGTTTCCAGGGGGCTCCTACGAGCAGTACTTC.

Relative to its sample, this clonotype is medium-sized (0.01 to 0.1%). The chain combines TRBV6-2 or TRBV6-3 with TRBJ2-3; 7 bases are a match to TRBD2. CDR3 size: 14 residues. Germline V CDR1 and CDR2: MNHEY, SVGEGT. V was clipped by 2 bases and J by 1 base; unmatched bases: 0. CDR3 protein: CASSYAGGTDTQYF. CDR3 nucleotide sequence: TGTGCCAGCAGTTACGCGGGGGGCACAGATACGCAGTATTTT.

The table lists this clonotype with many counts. Here the CDR3 reads CATSDSPVRVAGELFF. The CDR3 DNA is TGTGCCACCAGTGATTCCCCCGTCCGGGTCGCCGGGGAGCTGTTTTTT. This chain joins TRBV24-1 and TRBJ2-2; D ambiguous. Germline V CDR1 and CDR2: KGHDR, SFDVKD. The CDR3 is made up of 16 amino acids. V dropped 2 bases and J dropped 6 bases, with 15 bases sitting between them.

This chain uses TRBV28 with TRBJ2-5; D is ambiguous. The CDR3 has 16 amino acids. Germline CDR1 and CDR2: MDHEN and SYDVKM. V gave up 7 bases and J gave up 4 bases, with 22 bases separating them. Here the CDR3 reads CASIPRAGPYRETQYF. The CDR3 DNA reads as TGTGCCAGCATTCCCAGAGCAGGACCGTACCGAGAGACCCAGTACTTC.

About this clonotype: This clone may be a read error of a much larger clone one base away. The CDR3 sequence: CASGQEADRALSPLHF. The CDR3 nucleotides are TGCGCCAGCGGCCAAGAGGCGGACAGGGCACTTTCACCCCTCCACTTT. V is TRBV4-1 and J is TRBJ1-6, with 8 bases matching TRBD1. CDR3 length: 16 residues. Germline assignment: CDR1 MGHRA and CDR2 YSYEKL.

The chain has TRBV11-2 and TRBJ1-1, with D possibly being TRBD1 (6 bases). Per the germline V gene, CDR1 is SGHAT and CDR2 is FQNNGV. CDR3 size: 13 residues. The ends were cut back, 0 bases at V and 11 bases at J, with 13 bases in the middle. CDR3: CASSLDPQGMAFF. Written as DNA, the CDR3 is TGTGCCAGCAGCTTAGATCCTCAGGGGATGGCTTTCTTT.

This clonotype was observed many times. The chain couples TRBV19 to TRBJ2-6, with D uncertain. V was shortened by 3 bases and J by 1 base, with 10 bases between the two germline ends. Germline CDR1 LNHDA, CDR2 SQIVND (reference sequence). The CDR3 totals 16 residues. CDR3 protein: CASSMGGRSGANVLTF. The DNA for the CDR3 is TGTGCCAGTAGTATGGGCGGTAGATCTGGGGCCAACGTCCTGACTTTC.